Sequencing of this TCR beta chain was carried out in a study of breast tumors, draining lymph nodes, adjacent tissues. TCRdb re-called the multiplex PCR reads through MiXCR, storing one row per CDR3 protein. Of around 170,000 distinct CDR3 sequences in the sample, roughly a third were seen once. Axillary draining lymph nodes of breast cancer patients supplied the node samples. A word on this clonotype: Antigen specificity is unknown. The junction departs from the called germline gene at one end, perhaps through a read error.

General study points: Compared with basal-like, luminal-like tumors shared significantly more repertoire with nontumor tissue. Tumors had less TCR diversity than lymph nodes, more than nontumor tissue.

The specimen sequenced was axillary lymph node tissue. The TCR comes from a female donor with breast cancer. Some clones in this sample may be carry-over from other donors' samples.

CDR3 amino acids: CASSIVPGIEQFF. Here the CDR3 DNA reads TGTGCCAGCAGTATAGTCCCCGGGATTGAGCAGTTCTTC. The chain carries TRBV19 and TRBJ2-1, with D maybe TRBD2 (5 bases). The germline V gene has CDR1 LNHDA and CDR2 SQIVND (reference sequence). There are 13 residues in the CDR3. Filled out from reference TRBV19 and TRBJ2-1, the complete variable domain reads DGGITQSPKYLFRKEGQNVTLSCEQNLNHDAMYWYRQDPGQGLRLIYYSQIVNDFQKGDIAEGYSVSREKKESFPLTVTSAQKNPTAFYLCASSIVPGIEQFFGPGTRLTVL.